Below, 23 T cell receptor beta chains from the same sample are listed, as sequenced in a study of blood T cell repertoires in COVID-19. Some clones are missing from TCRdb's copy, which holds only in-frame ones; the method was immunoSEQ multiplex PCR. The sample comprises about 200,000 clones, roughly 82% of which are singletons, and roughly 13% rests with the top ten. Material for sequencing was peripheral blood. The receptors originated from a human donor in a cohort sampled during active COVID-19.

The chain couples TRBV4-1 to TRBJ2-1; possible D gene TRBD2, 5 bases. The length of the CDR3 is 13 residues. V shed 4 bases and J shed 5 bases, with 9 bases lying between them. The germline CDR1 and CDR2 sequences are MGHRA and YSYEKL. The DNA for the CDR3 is TGCGCCAGCAGCCCGGGAAGAGACAATGAGCAGTTCTTC. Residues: CASSPGRDNEQFF.

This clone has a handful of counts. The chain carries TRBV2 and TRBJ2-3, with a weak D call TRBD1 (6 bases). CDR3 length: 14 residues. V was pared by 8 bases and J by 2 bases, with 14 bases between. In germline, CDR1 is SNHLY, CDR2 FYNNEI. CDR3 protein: CASRRTADTDTQYF. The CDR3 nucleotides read TGTGCCAGCCGACGGACAGCAGACACAGATACGCAGTATTTT.

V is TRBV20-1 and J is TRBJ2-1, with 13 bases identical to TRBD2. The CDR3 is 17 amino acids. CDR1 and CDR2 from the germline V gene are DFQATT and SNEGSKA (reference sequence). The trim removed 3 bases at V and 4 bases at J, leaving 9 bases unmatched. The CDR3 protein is CSASLSQLAGGYNEQFF. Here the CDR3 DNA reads TGCAGTGCTAGTCTGTCCCAACTAGCGGGAGGGTACAATGAGCAGTTCTTC.

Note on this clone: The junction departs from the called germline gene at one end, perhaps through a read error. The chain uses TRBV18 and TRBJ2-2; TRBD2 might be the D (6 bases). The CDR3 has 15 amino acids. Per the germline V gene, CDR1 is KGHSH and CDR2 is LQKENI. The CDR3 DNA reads TGTGCCAGCTCCCCACCGGGAGCGAACACCGGGGAGCTGTTTTTT. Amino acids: CASSPPGANTGELFF.

The CDR3 DNA is TGTGCCAGCAGTTTACCCCAGGACAGGGCCTCCTACAATGAGCAGTTCTTC. Its translation: CASSLPQDRASYNEQFF. This chain joins TRBV28 and TRBJ2-1; the match to TRBD1 covers 8 bases. The CDR3 has 17 residues. The germline gives CDR1 MDHEN, CDR2 SYDVKM. V shed 2 bases, J shed 0 bases, and the junction held 6 bases outside the gene matches.

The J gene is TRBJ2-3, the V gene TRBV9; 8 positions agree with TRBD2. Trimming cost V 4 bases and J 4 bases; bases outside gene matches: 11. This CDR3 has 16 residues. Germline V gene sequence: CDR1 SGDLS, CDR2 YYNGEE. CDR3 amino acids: CASSTGGAGVADTQYF. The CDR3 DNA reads TGTGCCAGCAGCACCGGAGGAGCGGGAGTGGCAGATACGCAGTATTTT.

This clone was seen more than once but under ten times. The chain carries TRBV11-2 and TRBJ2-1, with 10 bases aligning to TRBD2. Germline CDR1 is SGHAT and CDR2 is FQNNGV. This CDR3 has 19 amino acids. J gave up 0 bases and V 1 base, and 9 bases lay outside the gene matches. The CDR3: CASSLAGSGRQSSYNEQFF. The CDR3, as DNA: TGTGCCAGCAGCTTAGCGGGTAGCGGGAGGCAAAGCTCCTACAATGAGCAGTTCTTC.

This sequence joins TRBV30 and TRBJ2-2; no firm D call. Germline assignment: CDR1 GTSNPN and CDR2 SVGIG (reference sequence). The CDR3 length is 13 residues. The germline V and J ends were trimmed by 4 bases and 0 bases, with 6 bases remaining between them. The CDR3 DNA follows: TGTGCCTGGAAACAATCGAACACCGGGGAGCTGTTTTTT. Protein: CAWKQSNTGELFF.

The CDR3 loop is CASSIQGRETQYF. CDR3 bases: TGTGCCAGCAGCATACAGGGACGGGAGACCCAGTACTTC. This chain uses TRBV25-1 with TRBJ2-5, with D perhaps TRBD1 (6 bases). V dropped 6 bases and J dropped 5 bases, with 13 bases sitting between them. CDR3 length equals 13 residues. The V gene's germline CDR1 is MGHDK and CDR2 SYGVNS.

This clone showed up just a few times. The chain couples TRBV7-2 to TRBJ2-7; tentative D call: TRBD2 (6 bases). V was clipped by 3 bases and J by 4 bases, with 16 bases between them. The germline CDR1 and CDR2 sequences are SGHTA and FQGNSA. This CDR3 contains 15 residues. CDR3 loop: CASSFVAGSTYEQYF. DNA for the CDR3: TGTGCCAGCAGCTTTGTCGCGGGGAGCACATACGAGCAGTACTTC.

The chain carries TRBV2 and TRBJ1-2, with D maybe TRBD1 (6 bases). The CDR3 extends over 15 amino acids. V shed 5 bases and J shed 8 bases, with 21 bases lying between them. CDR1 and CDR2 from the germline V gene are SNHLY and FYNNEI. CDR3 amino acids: CASSSTQGLRGGYTF. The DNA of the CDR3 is TGTGCCAGCAGTAGCACCCAGGGGCTCCGGGGAGGCTACACCTTC.

The CDR3 loop reads CASSPGLAKNIQYF. CDR3 coding DNA: TGCGCCAGCAGCCCGGGACTAGCCAAAAACATTCAGTACTTC. This sequence joins TRBV4-1 and TRBJ2-4; D is perhaps TRBD2 (6 bases). V lost 4 bases and J lost 0, with 7 bases in between. Germline V gene lookup returns CDR1 MGHRA and CDR2 YSYEKL. This CDR3 is built from 14 residues.

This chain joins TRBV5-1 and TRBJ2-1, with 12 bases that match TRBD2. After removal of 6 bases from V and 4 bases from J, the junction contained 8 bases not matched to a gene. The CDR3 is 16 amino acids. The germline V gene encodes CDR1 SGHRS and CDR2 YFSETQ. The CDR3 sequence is CASTRIGLAGYNEQFF. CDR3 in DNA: TGCGCCAGCACGCGTATTGGACTAGCGGGATACAATGAGCAGTTCTTC.

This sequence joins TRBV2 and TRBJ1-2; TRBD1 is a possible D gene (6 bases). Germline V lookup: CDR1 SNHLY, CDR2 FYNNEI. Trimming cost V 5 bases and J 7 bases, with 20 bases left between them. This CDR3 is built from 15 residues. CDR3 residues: CASSPTWGGRGGYTF. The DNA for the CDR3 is TGTGCCAGCAGTCCCACCTGGGGGGGGCGAGGTGGCTACACCTTC.

The CDR3, as DNA: TGTGCCAGCAGCTTATTTCTAGCGGGAGTCGAGCAGTACTTC. Translating it yields CASSLFLAGVEQYF. V gene TRBV7-2 combines with J gene TRBJ2-7; 10 positions agree with TRBD2. This CDR3 contains 14 residues. J was trimmed by 6 bases and V by 2 bases; bases with no gene match: 4. Germline V gene data show CDR1 as SGHTA and CDR2 as FQGNSA.

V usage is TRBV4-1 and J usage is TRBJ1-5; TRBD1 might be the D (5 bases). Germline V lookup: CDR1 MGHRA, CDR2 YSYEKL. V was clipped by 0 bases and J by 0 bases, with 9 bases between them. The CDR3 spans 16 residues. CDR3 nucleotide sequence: TGCGCCAGCAGCCAAGATTGGCAGGGTAGCAATCAGCCCCAGCATTTT. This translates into CASSQDWQGSNQPQHF.

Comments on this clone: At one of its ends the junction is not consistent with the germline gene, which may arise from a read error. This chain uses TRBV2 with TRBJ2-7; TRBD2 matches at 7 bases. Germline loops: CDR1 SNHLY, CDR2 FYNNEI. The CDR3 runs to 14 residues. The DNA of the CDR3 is TGTGCCAGCAGGGTGGGAGGGCCATCCTCCGAGCAGTACTTC. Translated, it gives CASRVGGPSSEQYF.

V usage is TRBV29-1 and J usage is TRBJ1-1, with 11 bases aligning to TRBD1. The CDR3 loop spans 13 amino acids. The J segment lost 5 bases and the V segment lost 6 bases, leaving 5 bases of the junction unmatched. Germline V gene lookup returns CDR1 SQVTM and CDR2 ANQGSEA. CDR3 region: CSVTGTGGTEAFF. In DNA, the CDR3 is TGCAGCGTAACCGGGACAGGGGGTACTGAAGCTTTCTTT.

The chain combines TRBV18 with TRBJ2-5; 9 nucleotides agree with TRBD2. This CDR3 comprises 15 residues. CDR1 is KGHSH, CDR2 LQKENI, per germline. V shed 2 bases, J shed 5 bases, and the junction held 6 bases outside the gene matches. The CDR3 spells CASSPGLAGSETQYF. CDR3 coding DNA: TGTGCCAGCTCACCAGGGCTAGCGGGAAGCGAGACCCAGTACTTC.

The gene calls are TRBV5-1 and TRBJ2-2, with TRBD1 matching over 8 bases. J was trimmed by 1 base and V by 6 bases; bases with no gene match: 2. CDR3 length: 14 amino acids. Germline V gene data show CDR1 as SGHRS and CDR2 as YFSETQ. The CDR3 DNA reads TGCGCCAGCAAGACAGGGGTGAACACCGGGGAGCTGTTTTTT. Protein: CASKTGVNTGELFF.

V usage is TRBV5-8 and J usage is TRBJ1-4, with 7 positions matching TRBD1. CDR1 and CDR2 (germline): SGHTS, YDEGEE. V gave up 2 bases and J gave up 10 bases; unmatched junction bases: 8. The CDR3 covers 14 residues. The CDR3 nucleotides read TGTGCCAGCAGCTTAGGGACAGCGGGAGGAAAACTGTTTTTT. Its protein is CASSLGTAGGKLFF.

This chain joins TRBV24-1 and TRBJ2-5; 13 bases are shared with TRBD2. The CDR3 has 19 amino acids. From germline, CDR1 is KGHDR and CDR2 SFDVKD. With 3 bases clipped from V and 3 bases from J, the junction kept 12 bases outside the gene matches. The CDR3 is CATSDPSPTSGRAEETQYF. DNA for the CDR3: TGTGCCACCAGTGATCCCTCCCCAACTAGCGGGAGGGCCGAAGAGACCCAGTACTTC.

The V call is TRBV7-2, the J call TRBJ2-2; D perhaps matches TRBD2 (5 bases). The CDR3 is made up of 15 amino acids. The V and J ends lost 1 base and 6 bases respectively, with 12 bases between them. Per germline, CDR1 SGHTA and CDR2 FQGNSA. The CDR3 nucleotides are TGTGCCAGCAGCTTAGGTGGGAGCTACTCCGGGGAGCTGTTTTTT. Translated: CASSLGGSYSGELFF.